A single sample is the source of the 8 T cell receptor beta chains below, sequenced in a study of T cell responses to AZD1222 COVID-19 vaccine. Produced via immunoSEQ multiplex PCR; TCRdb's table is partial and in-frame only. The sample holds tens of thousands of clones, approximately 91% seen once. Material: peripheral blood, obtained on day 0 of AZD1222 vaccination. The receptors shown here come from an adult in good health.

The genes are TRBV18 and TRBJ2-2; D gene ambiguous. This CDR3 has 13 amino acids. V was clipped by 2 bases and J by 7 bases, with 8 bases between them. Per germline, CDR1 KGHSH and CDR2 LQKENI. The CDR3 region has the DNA TGTGCCAGCTCACCAAAGGAATTCGGGGAGCTGTTTTTT. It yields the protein CASSPKEFGELFF.

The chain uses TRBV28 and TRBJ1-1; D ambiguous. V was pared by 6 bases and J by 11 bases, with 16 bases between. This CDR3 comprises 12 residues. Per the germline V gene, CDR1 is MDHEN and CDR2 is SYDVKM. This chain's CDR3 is CASRPTASKAFF. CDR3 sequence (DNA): TGTGCCAGCAGGCCCACGGCCAGTAAGGCTTTCTTT. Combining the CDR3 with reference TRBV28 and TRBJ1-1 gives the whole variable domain DVKVTQSSRYLVKRTGEKVFLECVQDMDHENMFWYRQDPGLGLRLIYFSYDVKMKEKGDIPEGYSVSREKKERFSLILESASTNQTSMYLCASRPTASKAFFGQGTRLTVV.

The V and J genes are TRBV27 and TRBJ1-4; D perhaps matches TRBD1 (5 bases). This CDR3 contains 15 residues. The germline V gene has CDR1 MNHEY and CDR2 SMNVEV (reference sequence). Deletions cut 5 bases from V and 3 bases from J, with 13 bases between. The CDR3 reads CASSPFGGPNEKLFF. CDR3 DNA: TGTGCCAGCAGTCCCTTCGGGGGTCCTAATGAAAAACTGTTTTTT.

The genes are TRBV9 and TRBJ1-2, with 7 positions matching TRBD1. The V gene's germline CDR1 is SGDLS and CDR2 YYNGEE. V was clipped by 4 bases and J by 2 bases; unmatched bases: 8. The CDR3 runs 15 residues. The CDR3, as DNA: TGTGCCAGCAGCCCGGGGACAGAAACAAACTATGGCTACACCTTC. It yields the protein CASSPGTETNYGYTF.

In nucleotides, the CDR3 is TGTGCCAGCAGCCAAGGGAGCAATTCACCCCTCCACTTT. It translates to CASSQGSNSPLHF. This chain links TRBV11-1 with TRBJ1-6; D gene unclear. There are 13 residues in the CDR3. Germline-derived CDR1 and CDR2 are SGHAT and FQDESV (reference sequence). Trimming removed 5 bases from V and 7 bases from J, with 9 bases in between. Full variable domain (missing parts from reference TRBV11-1 and TRBJ1-6): EAEVAQSPRYKITEKSQAVAFWCDPISGHATLYWYRQILGQGPELLVQFQDESVVDDSQLPKDRFSAERLKGVDSTLKIQPAELGDSAMYLCASSQGSNSPLHFGNGTRLTVT.

In nucleotides, the CDR3 is TGTGCCAGCTGCGCACAGGGAACAGGCGGCTACACCTTC. Its translation: CASCAQGTGGYTF. The chain carries TRBV12-3 or TRBV12-4 and TRBJ1-2; maybe TRBD1 (6 bases). This CDR3 contains 13 residues. Trimming cost V 8 bases and J 8 bases, with 18 bases left between them.

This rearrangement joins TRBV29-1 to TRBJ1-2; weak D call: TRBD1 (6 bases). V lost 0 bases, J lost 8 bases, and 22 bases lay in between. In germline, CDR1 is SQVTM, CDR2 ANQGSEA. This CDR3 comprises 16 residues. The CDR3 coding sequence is TGCAGCGTTGAAGATCTTCTGGGGGCGCGAGGAAGAGGCTACACCTTC. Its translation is CSVEDLLGARGRGYTF.

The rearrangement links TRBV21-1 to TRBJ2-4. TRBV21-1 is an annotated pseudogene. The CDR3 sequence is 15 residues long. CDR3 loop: CASTRFSQAKNIQYF. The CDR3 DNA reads TGTGCCAGCACCCGATTTTCCCAAGCCAAAAACATTCAGTACTTC.